The present entry profiles one TCR beta chain with its context. This clone's antigen is unknown. No base qualities exist here, and no much larger clone lies one base off it. The data derive from a study of T cells in Graves' hyperthyroidism and ophthalmopathy (dated by TCRdb to about 2019). Broadly, across the study: A discovery cohort of 95 to 100 patients, roughly 45 with Graves' ophthalmopathy and over 55 with stable Graves' hyperthyroidism, was used to find distinguishing TCR V-J signatures. According to the paper, TCR Vbeta CDR3 sequencing was carried out on over 130 peripheral blood samples, which came from around 43 ophthalmopathy, approximately 72 hyperthyroidism and approximately 17 progressor patients. Following sampling, methimazole starting at 30 mg daily was given to hyperthyroidism patients, and high-dose intravenous methylprednisolone was given to ophthalmopathy patients. For training and testing, the 95 to 100 patients in the discovery cohort were randomly divided in a 7:3 ratio. Prospective prediction of ophthalmopathy was tested in an independent validation cohort of some 19 hyperthyroidism patients and 15 to 17 patients who later progressed to ophthalmopathy. The study also compared thyroid tissue and blood T-cell repertoires from 6 or 7 Graves' hyperthyroidism patients. Results and caveats for the whole study, not just this receptor: A 13 V-J signature model separated ophthalmopathy from stable hyperthyroidism, with just over 85% sensitivity and roughly 82% specificity in cross-validation and 80%/75% in testing. Most expanded thyroid clonotypes (frequency above 0.001) were also detected in blood, suggesting blood repertoires may reflect thyroid immune responses. In validation, progression to ophthalmopathy was predicted by the model with more than 65% sensitivity and nearly 75% specificity, a median of approximately 7.1 months before onset. No statistical method was used to set the sample size in advance, and investigators knew the group allocation.

A patient counted as having stable Graves' hyperthyroidism if no progression to ophthalmopathy occurred over 18 months of follow-up. Hyperthyroidism patients were newly diagnosed, had a disease duration of under 2 months, and were aged 18 to 65 years. Exclusion was applied to patients with uncontrolled infections, other autoimmune diseases, pregnancy or lactation. Diagnoses relied on clinical symptoms, serum thyroxine and TRAb, thyroid ultrasound and orbital computed tomography. Trizol reagent was used to extract total RNA, and RNA quality was then checked on an Agilent 2100 Bioanalyzer. Trimming takes 6 bases off V and 4 bases off J; junction bases not matched to a gene: 7. The CDR3 has 13 amino acids, counting the end cysteine and phenylalanine. Only the CDR3 DNA is retained, 39 bases long and in frame from the first base. The germline V gene (reference sequence) sets CDR1 to DFQATT and CDR2 to SNEGSKA.

The TCR beta CDR3 regions were amplified from the RNA transcripts. A first-round RT-PCR of the TCR CDR3 used the HTBI primer set with the Qiagen OneStep RT-PCR kit. Libraries were constructed in a second round of multiplex PCR, after which size selection and purification were performed. The libraries were sequenced on an Illumina HiSeq2000 using paired-end 100 bp reads. Per the original workflow: SOAPnuke was used to process the raw data, with reads discarded if the reads contained adapters or uncalled bases, had a mean Phred below 15, or lacked an exact constant-primer or identifier match. High-quality paired reads were merged using COPE v1.2.5, and each unique nucleotide sequence was defined as a clonotype. MiTCR v1.1 was used to align the clonotypes against IMGT TRBV, TRBD and TRBJ reference segments. The analysis included only V-J combinations with a frequency above 0.0001, which together covered about 99% of the repertoires. The TCS score was defined as the ratio of F50 (clonal expansion) to E x V (chaos), calculated using BLOSUM62-based TCRdist between CDR3 peptides within each V-J. Welch's t-statistics and random forest reduced approximately 520 V-J features to roughly 13, which were used in a naive Bayes classifier (R e1071). The Morisita-Horn index was used to measure how similar the thyroid and blood repertoires were. TCRdb reran the public reads through fastp at Q25 and MiXCR, keeping productive beta chains. Each CDR3 protein appears once, grouped with its most common genes and DNA. These V and J calls originate from TCRdb's pipeline instead of the authors' own analysis. This sample lists a few hundred thousand distinct CDR3 sequences; about 45% were detected once. Clones ranked in the top ten supply about 8.3% of the sample.

Sequencing used peripheral blood or thyroid tissue (not recorded which). The receptor was derived from a woman aged 18-29 years with Graves' hyperthyroidism. The rearranged chain carries TRBV20-1 and TRBJ1-2, and 8 bases in between align with TRBD1. CDR3 sequence: CSAKQGAGYGYTF. The nucleotide sequence is given as TGCAGTGCGAAGCAGGGGGCGGGCTATGGCTACACCTTC.